These T cell receptor beta chains were read from a single sample in a study of yellow fever vaccine responses in identical twins. TCRdb reanalysed the RT-PCR reads using MiXCR and keeps one entry per CDR3 protein. The sample lists about 5,400 distinct CDR3 sequences; 75% to 90% were seen once. Sample: T cells from blood (PBMCs), unsorted or a sorted subset (not recorded which), taken before or after yellow fever vaccination (not recorded which). The receptors here all came from a young woman who received the yellow fever vaccine. The conserved cysteine and the conserved F or W are not part of the CDR3 here. Not all rows give a size; the values are once, few, many and, for expanded clones, a class.

v_gene: TRBV14; j_gene: TRBJ1-5; abundance: NA; CDR3aa: ASSQDGLGAEGQPQH
v_gene: TRBV10-3; j_gene: TRBJ2-1; abundance: NA; CDR3aa: AIRGRDRGHVEQF
v_gene: TRBV19; j_gene: TRBJ2-1; abundance: NA; CDR3aa: ASSYPSGGQVNEQF
v_gene: TRBV15; j_gene: TRBJ2-5; abundance: NA; CDR3aa: ATSRDGRGAMEETQY
v_gene: TRBV20-1; j_gene: TRBJ2-3; abundance: NA; CDR3aa: SARAVGTDTQY
v_gene: TRBV7-6; j_gene: TRBJ2-5; abundance: NA; CDR3aa: ASSVKTGASETQY
v_gene: TRBV28; j_gene: TRBJ2-1; abundance: NA; CDR3aa: ASCKDGSSYNEQF
v_gene: TRBV27; j_gene: TRBJ1-4; abundance: NA; CDR3aa: ASSLSVGHVVF
v_gene: TRBV20-1; j_gene: TRBJ1-2; abundance: once; CDR3aa: SARPPTGYDGYT
v_gene: TRBV19; j_gene: TRBJ2-7; abundance: NA; CDR3aa: ASSIRGRGYEQY
v_gene: TRBV7-6; j_gene: TRBJ1-1; abundance: NA; CDR3aa: ASSDWTAIRGTEAF
v_gene: TRBV7-2; j_gene: TRBJ2-7; abundance: once; CDR3aa: ASTRTGGSEQY
v_gene: TRBV19; j_gene: TRBJ2-2; abundance: NA; CDR3aa: ASRTLGTGGTGELF
v_gene: TRBV2; j_gene: TRBJ2-5; abundance: NA; CDR3aa: ASSEFGGSVETQY
v_gene: TRBV30; j_gene: TRBJ1-1; abundance: once; CDR3aa: AWRSGEDTEAF
v_gene: TRBV6-2/TRBV6-3; j_gene: TRBJ1-3; abundance: NA; CDR3aa: ASSYGVRRGTGNTIY
v_gene: TRBV5-1; j_gene: TRBJ2-1; abundance: NA; CDR3aa: ASSLAVLSYNEQF
v_gene: TRBV12-3/TRBV12-4; j_gene: TRBJ2-7; abundance: NA; CDR3aa: ASSPRTGVPPYEQY
v_gene: TRBV14; j_gene: TRBJ2-1; abundance: NA; CDR3aa: ASSQVNSYNEQF
v_gene: TRBV5-4; j_gene: TRBJ1-1; abundance: NA; CDR3aa: ASSLPGLNTEAF
v_gene: TRBV7-6; j_gene: TRBJ2-3; abundance: NA; CDR3aa: ASSLGTSATDTQY
v_gene: TRBV5-4; j_gene: TRBJ1-1; abundance: NA; CDR3aa: ASSLGRVSTEAF
v_gene: TRBV20-1; j_gene: TRBJ1-5; abundance: NA; CDR3aa: SARRDRGNQPQH
v_gene: TRBV11-1; j_gene: TRBJ1-1; abundance: NA; CDR3aa: ASSLRAENTEAF
v_gene: TRBV27; j_gene: TRBJ2-1; abundance: NA; CDR3aa: ASSLNGNNEQF
v_gene: TRBV11-1; j_gene: TRBJ2-3; abundance: NA; CDR3aa: ASRGQGGGVDTQY
v_gene: TRBV6-2/TRBV6-3; j_gene: TRBJ2-7; abundance: once; CDR3aa: ASSYQAVYEQY
v_gene: TRBV21-1; j_gene: TRBJ2-7; abundance: NA; CDR3aa: ASSLRQGAFYEQY
v_gene: TRBV6-5; j_gene: TRBJ1-2; abundance: NA; CDR3aa: ASSYWGHYGYT
v_gene: TRBV6-2/TRBV6-3; j_gene: TRBJ2-2; abundance: NA; CDR3aa: ASSYTHTGELF
v_gene: TRBV29-1; j_gene: TRBJ2-7; abundance: NA; CDR3aa: SVAVGGWYEQY
v_gene: TRBV11-3; j_gene: TRBJ1-1; abundance: NA; CDR3aa: ASSPQMNTEAF
v_gene: TRBV7-2; j_gene: TRBJ1-1; abundance: NA; CDR3aa: ASSLQGGDTEAF
v_gene: TRBV30; j_gene: TRBJ1-4; abundance: NA; CDR3aa: AWSAGTMNEKLF
v_gene: TRBV5-1; j_gene: TRBJ1-4; abundance: few; CDR3aa: ASSLVGNGEKLF
v_gene: TRBV28; j_gene: TRBJ1-2; abundance: NA; CDR3aa: ASSWGQALYGYT
v_gene: TRBV28; j_gene: TRBJ1-6; abundance: NA; CDR3aa: ASSPTAPGSSPLH
v_gene: TRBV24-1; j_gene: TRBJ2-1; abundance: NA; CDR3aa: ATTGGRDEQF
v_gene: TRBV11-1; j_gene: TRBJ1-2; abundance: few; CDR3aa: ASTRTGYFYGYT
v_gene: TRBV5-4; j_gene: TRBJ2-5; abundance: NA; CDR3aa: ASSLTGQSQETQY
v_gene: TRBV18; j_gene: TRBJ1-4; abundance: NA; CDR3aa: ASSPQPPGLDEKLF
v_gene: TRBV10-1; j_gene: TRBJ1-5; abundance: NA; CDR3aa: ASSPGTGQPQH
v_gene: TRBV5-4; j_gene: TRBJ1-5; abundance: NA; CDR3aa: ASSLASGGGGLKRPQH